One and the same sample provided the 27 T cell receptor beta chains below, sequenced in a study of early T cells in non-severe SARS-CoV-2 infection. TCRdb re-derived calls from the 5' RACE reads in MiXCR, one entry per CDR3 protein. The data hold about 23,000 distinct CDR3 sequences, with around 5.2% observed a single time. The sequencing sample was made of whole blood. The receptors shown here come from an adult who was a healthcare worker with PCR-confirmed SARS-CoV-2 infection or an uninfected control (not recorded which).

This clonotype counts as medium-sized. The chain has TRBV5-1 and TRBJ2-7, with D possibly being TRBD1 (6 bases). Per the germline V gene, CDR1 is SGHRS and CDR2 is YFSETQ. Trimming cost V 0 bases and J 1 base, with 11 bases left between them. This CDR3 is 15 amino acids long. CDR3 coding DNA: TGCGCCAGCAGCTTGGGGTCGGGACAATCCTACGAGCAGTACGTC. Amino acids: CASSLGSGQSYEQYV.

CDR3 region: CASIPRQGGEQYF. DNA of the CDR3: TGTGCCAGTATCCCTCGGCAGGGCGGCGAGCAGTACTTC. The chain uses TRBV19 and TRBJ2-7, with D maybe TRBD1 (5 bases). Germline V gene lookup returns CDR1 LNHDA and CDR2 SQIVND (reference sequence). This CDR3 region has 13 residues. The V and J ends lost 7 bases and 6 bases respectively, with 16 bases between them.

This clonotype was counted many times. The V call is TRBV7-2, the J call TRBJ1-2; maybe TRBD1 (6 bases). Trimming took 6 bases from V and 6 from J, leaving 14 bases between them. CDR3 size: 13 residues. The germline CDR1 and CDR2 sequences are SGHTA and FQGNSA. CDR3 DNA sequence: TGTGCCAGCAGTTCGGGACAAGGGGATGGCTACACCTTC. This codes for CASSSGQGDGYTF.

CDR3 residues: CASSGLAGGSLYEQYF. The DNA for the CDR3 is TGTGCCAGCAGCGGACTAGCGGGAGGGTCCCTCTACGAGCAGTACTTC. This chain joins TRBV9 and TRBJ2-7; 14 bases map to TRBD2. Germline values: CDR1 SGDLS, CDR2 YYNGEE. This CDR3 has 16 amino acids. After removal of 3 bases from V and 3 bases from J, the junction contained 5 bases not matched to a gene.

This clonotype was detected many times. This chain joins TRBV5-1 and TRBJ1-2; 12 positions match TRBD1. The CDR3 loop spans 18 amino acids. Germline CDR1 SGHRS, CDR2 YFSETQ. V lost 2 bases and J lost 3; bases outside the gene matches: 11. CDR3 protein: CASSFLGTGGAADYGYTF. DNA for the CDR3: TGCGCCAGCAGCTTTTTAGGGACAGGGGGCGCAGCGGACTATGGCTACACCTTC. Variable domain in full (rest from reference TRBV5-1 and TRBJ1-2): KAGVTQTPRYLIKTRGQQVTLSCSPISGHRSVSWYQQTPGQGLQFLFEYFSETQRNKGNFPGRFSGRQFSNSRSEMNVSTLELGDSALYLCASSFLGTGGAADYGYTFGSGTRLTVV.

CDR3 amino acids: CASSQDRGSGANVLTF. The CDR3 nucleotides are TGCGCCAGCAGCCAAGATCGGGGCTCTGGGGCCAACGTCCTGACTTTC. This chain links TRBV4-3 with TRBJ2-6; a weak D match, TRBD2 (5 bases). V dropped 0 bases and J dropped 0 bases, with 6 bases sitting between them. This CDR3 has 16 residues. Germline CDR1 is LGHNA and CDR2 is YSLEER.

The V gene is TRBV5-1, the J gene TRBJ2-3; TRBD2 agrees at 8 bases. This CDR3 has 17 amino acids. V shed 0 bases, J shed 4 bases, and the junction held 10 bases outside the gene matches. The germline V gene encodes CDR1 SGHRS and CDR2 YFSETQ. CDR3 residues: CASSLEAQAGVADTQYF. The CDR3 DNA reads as TGCGCCAGCAGCTTGGAAGCTCAAGCGGGAGTGGCAGATACGCAGTATTTT.

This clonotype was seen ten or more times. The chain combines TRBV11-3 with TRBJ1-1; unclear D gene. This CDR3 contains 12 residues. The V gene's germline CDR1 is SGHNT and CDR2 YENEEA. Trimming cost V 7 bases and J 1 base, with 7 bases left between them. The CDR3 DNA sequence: TGTGCCAGCACCGGAGAGAACACTGAAGCTTTCTTT. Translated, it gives CASTGENTEAFF.

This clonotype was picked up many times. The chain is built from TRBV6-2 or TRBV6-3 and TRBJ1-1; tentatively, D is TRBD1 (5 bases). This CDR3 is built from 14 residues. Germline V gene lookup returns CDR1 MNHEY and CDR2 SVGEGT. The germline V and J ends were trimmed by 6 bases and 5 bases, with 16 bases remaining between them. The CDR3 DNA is TGTGCCAGCAGCGGGGGGGGTTATGAAACTGAAGCTTTCTTT. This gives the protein CASSGGGYETEAFF.

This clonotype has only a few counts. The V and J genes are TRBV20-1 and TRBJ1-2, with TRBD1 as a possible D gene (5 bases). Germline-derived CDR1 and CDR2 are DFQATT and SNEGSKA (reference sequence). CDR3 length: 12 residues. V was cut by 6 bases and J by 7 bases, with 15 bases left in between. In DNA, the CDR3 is TGCAGTGCGCCCACAGTCGGGGGTGGCTACACCTTC. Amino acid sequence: CSAPTVGGGYTF.

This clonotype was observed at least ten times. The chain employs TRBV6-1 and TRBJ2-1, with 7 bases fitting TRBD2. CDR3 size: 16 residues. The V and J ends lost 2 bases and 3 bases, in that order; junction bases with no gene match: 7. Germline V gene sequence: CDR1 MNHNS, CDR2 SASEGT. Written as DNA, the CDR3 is TGTGCCAGCAGTGAACGGAGCGGGGTTATCTACAATGAGCAGTTCTTC. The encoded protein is CASSERSGVIYNEQFF.

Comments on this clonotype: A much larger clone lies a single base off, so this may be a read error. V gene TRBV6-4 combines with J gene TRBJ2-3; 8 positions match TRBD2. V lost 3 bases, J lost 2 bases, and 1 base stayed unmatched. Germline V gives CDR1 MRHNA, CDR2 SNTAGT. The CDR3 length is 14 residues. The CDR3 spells CASSEAGVTDTQYF. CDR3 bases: TGTGCCAGCAGTGAAGCGGGAGTCACAGATACGCAGTATTTT.

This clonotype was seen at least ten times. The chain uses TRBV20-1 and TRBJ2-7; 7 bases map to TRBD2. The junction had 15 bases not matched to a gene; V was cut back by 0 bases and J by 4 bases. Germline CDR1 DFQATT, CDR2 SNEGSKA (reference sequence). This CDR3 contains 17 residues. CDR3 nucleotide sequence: TGCAGTGCTAGAGACCCAGGTGGGGGAGGGATGCATTACGAGCAGTACTTC. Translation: CSARDPGGGGMHYEQYF.

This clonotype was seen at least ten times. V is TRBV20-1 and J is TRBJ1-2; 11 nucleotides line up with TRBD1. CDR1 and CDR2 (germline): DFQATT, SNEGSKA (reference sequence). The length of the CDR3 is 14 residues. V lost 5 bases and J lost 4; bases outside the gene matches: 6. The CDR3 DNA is TGCAGTGCTGAAGGGACAGGGGGATTCTATGGCTACACCTTC. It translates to CSAEGTGGFYGYTF.

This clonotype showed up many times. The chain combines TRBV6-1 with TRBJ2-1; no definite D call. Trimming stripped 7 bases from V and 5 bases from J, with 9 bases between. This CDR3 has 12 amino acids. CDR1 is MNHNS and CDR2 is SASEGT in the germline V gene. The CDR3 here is CASTFFHNEQFF. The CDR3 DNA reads TGTGCCAGCACTTTTTTCCACAATGAGCAGTTCTTC.

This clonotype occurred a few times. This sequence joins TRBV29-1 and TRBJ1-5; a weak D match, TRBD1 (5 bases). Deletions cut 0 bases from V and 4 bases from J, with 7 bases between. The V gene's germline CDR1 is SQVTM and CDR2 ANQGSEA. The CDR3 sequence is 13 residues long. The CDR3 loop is CSVEDRTNQPQHF. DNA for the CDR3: TGCAGCGTTGAAGATAGGACAAATCAGCCCCAGCATTTT.

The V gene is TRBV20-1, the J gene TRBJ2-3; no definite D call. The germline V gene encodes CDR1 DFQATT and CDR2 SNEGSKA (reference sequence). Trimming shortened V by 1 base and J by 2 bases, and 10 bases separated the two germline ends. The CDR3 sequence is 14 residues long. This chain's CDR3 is CSARGLDITDTQYF. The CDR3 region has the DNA TGCAGTGCTAGAGGACTGGATATCACAGATACGCAGTATTTT.

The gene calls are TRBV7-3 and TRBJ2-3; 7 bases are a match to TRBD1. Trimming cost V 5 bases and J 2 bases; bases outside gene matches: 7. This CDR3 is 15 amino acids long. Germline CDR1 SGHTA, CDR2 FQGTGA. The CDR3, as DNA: TGTGCCAGCAGCGTCCGGGACAGAAACACAGATACGCAGTATTTT. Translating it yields CASSVRDRNTDTQYF.

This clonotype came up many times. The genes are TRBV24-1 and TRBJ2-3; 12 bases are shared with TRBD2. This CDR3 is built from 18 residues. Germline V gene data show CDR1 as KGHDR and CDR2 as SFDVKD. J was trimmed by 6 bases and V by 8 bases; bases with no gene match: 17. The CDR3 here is CATTRGLAGRWSGDTQYF. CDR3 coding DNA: TGTGCCACCACAAGAGGACTAGCGGGACGGTGGTCAGGGGATACGCAGTATTTT.

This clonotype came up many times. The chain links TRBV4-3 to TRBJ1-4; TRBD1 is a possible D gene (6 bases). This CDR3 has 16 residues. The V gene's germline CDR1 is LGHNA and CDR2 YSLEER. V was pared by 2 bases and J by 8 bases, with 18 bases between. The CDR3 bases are TGCGCCAGCAGCCAAACGTACAGGGTTGGAGGGGAAAAACTGTTTTTT. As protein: CASSQTYRVGGEKLFF.

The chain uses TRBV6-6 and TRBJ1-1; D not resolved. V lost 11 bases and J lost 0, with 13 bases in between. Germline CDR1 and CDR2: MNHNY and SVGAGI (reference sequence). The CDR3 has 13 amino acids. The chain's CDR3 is CAVGGRMNTEAFF. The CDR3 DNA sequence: TGTGCCGTAGGCGGGCGGATGAACACTGAAGCTTTCTTT.

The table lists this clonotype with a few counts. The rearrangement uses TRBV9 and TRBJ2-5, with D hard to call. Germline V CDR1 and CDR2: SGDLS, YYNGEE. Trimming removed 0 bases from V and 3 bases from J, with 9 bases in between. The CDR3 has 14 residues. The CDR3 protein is CASSVDPGKETQYF. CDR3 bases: TGTGCCAGCAGCGTAGACCCAGGAAAAGAGACCCAGTACTTC.

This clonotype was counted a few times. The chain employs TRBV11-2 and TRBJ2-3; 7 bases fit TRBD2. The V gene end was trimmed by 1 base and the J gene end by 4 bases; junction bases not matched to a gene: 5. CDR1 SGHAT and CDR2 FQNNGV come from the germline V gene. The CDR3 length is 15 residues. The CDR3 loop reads CASSLGGSPSDTQYF. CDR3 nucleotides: TGTGCCAGCAGCTTAGGCGGGAGCCCGTCAGATACGCAGTATTTT.

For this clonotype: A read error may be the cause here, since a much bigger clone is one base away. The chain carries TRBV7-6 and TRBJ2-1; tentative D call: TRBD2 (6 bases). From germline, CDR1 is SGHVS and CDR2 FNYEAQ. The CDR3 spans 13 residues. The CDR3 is CVSSLALASEQFF. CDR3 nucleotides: TGTGTCAGCAGCTTAGCACTAGCCAGTGAGCAGTTCTTC. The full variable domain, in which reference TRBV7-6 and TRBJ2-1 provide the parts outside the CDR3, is GAGVSQSPRYKVTKRGQDVALRCDPISGHVSLYWYRQALGQGPEFLTYFNYEAQQDKSGLPNDRFSAERPEGSISTLTIQRTEQRDSAMYRCVSSLALASEQFFGPGTRLTVL.

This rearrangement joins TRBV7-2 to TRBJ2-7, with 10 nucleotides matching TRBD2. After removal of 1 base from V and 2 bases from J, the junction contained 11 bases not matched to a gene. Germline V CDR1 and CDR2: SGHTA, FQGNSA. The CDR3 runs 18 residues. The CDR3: CASSLVRLAGVRPYEQYF. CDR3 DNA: TGTGCCAGCAGCTTAGTACGGCTAGCGGGAGTTCGGCCCTACGAGCAGTACTTC.

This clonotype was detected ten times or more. This CDR3 reads CSVVRTGEAFF. The CDR3 DNA reads TGCAGCGTTGTTAGGACGGGTGAAGCTTTCTTT. V is TRBV29-1 and J is TRBJ1-1; D gene ambiguous. Germline CDR1 SQVTM, CDR2 ANQGSEA. The CDR3 runs 11 residues. Deletions cut 4 bases from V and 7 bases from J, with 10 bases between.

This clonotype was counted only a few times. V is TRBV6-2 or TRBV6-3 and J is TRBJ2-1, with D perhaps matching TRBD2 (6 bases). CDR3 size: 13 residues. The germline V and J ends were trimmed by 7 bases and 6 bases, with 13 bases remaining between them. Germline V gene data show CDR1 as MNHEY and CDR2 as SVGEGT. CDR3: CASNLNGGNEQFF. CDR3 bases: TGTGCCAGCAATCTAAACGGGGGCAATGAGCAGTTCTTC.